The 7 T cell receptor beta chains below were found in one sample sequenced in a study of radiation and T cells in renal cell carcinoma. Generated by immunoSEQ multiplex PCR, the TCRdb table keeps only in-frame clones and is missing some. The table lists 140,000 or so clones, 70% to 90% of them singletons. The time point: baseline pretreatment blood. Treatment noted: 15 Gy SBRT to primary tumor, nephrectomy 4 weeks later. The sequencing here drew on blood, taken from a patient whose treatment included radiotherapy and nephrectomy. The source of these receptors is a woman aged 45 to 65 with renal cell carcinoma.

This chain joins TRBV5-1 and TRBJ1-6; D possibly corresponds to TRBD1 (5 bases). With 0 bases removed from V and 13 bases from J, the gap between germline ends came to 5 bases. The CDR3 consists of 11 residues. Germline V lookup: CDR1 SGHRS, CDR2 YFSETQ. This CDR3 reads CASSLGGPLHF. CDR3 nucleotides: TGCGCCAGCAGCTTGGGGGGCCCCCTCCACTTT.

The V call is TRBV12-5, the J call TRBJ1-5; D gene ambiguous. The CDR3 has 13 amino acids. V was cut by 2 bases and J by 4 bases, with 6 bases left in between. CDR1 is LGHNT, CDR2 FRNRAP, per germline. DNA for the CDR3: TGTGCTAGTGGTTTGCTACTTAATCAGCCCCAGCATTTT. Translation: CASGLLLNQPQHF.

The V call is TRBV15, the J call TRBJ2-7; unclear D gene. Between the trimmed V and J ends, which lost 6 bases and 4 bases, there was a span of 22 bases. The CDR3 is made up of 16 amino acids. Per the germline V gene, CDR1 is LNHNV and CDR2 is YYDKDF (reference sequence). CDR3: CATRKSAREAGYEQYF. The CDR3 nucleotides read TGTGCCACCAGGAAATCCGCTCGTGAGGCTGGGTACGAGCAGTACTTC.

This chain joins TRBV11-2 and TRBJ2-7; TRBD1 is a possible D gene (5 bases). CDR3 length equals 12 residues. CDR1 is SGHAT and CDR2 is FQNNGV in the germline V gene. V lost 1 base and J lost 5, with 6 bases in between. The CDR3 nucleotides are TGTGCCAGCAGCTTAGCAGGGCACGAGCAGTACTTC. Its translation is CASSLAGHEQYF.

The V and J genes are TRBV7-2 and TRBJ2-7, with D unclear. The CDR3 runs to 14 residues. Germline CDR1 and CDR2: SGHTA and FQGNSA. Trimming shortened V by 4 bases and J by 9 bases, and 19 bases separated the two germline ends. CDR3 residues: CASSSARPVSGQYF. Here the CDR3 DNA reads TGTGCCAGCAGCTCAGCCCGACCAGTCTCGGGGCAGTACTTC.

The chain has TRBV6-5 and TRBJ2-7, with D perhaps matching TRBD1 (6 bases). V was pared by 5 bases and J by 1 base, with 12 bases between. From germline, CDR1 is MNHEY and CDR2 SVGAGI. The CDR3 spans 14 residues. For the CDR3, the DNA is TGTGCCAGCAGTAGGACAGACTCTTCCTACGAGCAGTACTTC. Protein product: CASSRTDSSYEQYF.

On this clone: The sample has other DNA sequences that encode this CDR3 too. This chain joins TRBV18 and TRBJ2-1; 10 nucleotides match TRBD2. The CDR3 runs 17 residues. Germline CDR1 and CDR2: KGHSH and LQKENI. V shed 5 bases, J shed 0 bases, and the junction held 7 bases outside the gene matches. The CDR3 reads CASSLRTSGVSYNEQFF. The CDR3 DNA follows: TGTGCCAGCTCATTAAGGACTAGCGGAGTCTCCTACAATGAGCAGTTCTTC.